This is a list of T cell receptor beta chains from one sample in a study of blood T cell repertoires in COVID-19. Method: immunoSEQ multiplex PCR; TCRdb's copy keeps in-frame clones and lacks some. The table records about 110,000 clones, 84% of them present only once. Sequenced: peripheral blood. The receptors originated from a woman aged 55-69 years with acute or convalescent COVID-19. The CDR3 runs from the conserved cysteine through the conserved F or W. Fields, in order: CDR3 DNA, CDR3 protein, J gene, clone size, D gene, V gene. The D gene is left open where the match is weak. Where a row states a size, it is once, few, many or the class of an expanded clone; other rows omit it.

cdr3_nt: TGTGCCAGCAGCCGGACAGGGACGACAGATACGCAGTATTTT; cdr3_aa: CASSRTGTTDTQYF; j_call: TRBJ2-3; clone_size: NA; d_call: TRBD1; v_call: TRBV7-8
cdr3_nt: TGTGCCAGTAGTAGCACAGGGGGATTTGGTGAAGCTTTCTTT; cdr3_aa: CASSSTGGFGEAFF; j_call: TRBJ1-1; clone_size: NA; d_call: TRBD1; v_call: TRBV19
cdr3_nt: TGTGCCAGCAGTTACTCCCTAGCGGGGGGCTACAATGAGCAGTTCTTC; cdr3_aa: CASSYSLAGGYNEQFF; j_call: TRBJ2-1; clone_size: NA; d_call: TRBD2; v_call: TRBV6-5
cdr3_nt: TGTGCCATCAGTGAGGGACAGGGGGCGGGGTATGGCTACACCTTC; cdr3_aa: CAISEGQGAGYGYTF; j_call: TRBJ1-2; clone_size: NA; d_call: TRBD1; v_call: TRBV10-3
cdr3_nt: TGTGCCAGCTCACCAGGTCAGTCCAGGGAATCGACTGAAGCTTTCTTT; cdr3_aa: CASSPGQSRESTEAFF; j_call: TRBJ1-1; clone_size: NA; d_call: NA; v_call: TRBV18
cdr3_nt: TGTGCCAGCTCACCGCTAACCGGGACAGGGGACTACGAGCAGTACTTC; cdr3_aa: CASSPLTGTGDYEQYF; j_call: TRBJ2-7; clone_size: NA; d_call: TRBD1; v_call: TRBV18
cdr3_nt: TGCGCCAGCAGCGTGGGACAGGGGGCACATTCACCCCTCCACTTT; cdr3_aa: CASSVGQGAHSPLHF; j_call: TRBJ1-6; clone_size: few; d_call: TRBD1; v_call: TRBV5-1
cdr3_nt: TGTGCCAGCAGACAGGCCGGAGCAACCGGGGAGCTGTTTTTT; cdr3_aa: CASRQAGATGELFF; j_call: TRBJ2-2; clone_size: NA; d_call: NA; v_call: TRBV2
cdr3_nt: TGTGCCAGCAGTTTTGGGACAGGTTATTACGAGCAGTACTTC; cdr3_aa: CASSFGTGYYEQYF; j_call: TRBJ2-7; clone_size: NA; d_call: TRBD1; v_call: TRBV28
cdr3_nt: TGTGCCAGCAGCTTATCAGGGTCTGGAAACACCATATATTTT; cdr3_aa: CASSLSGSGNTIYF; j_call: TRBJ1-3; clone_size: NA; d_call: NA; v_call: TRBV7-9
cdr3_nt: TGTGCCAGCAGTGAACTAACTAGCTCGTTGACAGATACGCAGTATTTT; cdr3_aa: CASSELTSSLTDTQYF; j_call: TRBJ2-3; clone_size: once; d_call: NA; v_call: TRBV2
cdr3_nt: TGCGCCAGCAGCTTGGGGCAGGGGCGGACTGGGGTGGAGACCCAGTACTTC; cdr3_aa: CASSLGQGRTGVETQYF; j_call: TRBJ2-5; clone_size: NA; d_call: NA; v_call: TRBV5-1
cdr3_nt: TGTGCCAGCAGCTTGGTTCAGGGGGCGTTATTATACAATGAGCAGTTCTTC; cdr3_aa: CASSLVQGALLYNEQFF; j_call: TRBJ2-1; clone_size: NA; d_call: TRBD1; v_call: TRBV5-6
cdr3_nt: TGTGCCAGTAGTGGCGGGCACGGAAGCACCCCCCTCACTGAAGCTTTCTTT; cdr3_aa: CASSGGHGSTPLTEAFF; j_call: TRBJ1-1; clone_size: NA; d_call: NA; v_call: TRBV19
cdr3_nt: TGTGCCAGCAGCTCCAACAGGGCCGGGGAGCTGTTTTTT; cdr3_aa: CASSSNRAGELFF; j_call: TRBJ2-2; clone_size: NA; d_call: NA; v_call: TRBV7-2
cdr3_nt: TGTGCCAGCAGCTCGGGGGGTGGGAGCGGGAGCCCTCCCACCGGGGAGCTGTTTTTT; cdr3_aa: CASSSGGGSGSPPTGELFF; j_call: TRBJ2-2; clone_size: NA; d_call: TRBD2; v_call: TRBV5-4
cdr3_nt: TGCAGCGTTGTACGTCAGGGTAACACCGGGGAGCTGTTTTTT; cdr3_aa: CSVVRQGNTGELFF; j_call: TRBJ2-2; clone_size: NA; d_call: NA; v_call: TRBV29-1
cdr3_nt: TGTGCCAGTAGTATTATGGGGGCTGAGCAGTTCTTC; cdr3_aa: CASSIMGAEQFF; j_call: TRBJ2-1; clone_size: NA; d_call: NA; v_call: TRBV19
cdr3_nt: TGCAGCGTTGGGACTAGCGGATCTTACAATGAGCAGTTCTTC; cdr3_aa: CSVGTSGSYNEQFF; j_call: TRBJ2-1; clone_size: NA; d_call: TRBD2; v_call: TRBV29-1
cdr3_nt: TGTGCCAGCAGCCAAGATATGGGGAGGACTCAGCCCCAGCATTTT; cdr3_aa: CASSQDMGRTQPQHF; j_call: TRBJ1-5; clone_size: NA; d_call: NA; v_call: TRBV4-2
cdr3_nt: TGTGCCAGCAGCTTATTAGGACACAACACTGAAGCTTTCTTT; cdr3_aa: CASSLLGHNTEAFF; j_call: TRBJ1-1; clone_size: NA; d_call: NA; v_call: TRBV7-2
cdr3_nt: TGTGCCAGTAGTATCTCGCCTCTTCGATACCAGACAGATCTTTTAGGGTATAGCAATCAGCCCCAGCATTTT; cdr3_aa: CASSISPLRYQTDLLGYSNQPQHF; j_call: TRBJ1-5; clone_size: few; d_call: NA; v_call: TRBV19
cdr3_nt: TGTGCCAGCAGTCCCTTGGGGGGGGAGCAGTACTTC; cdr3_aa: CASSPLGGEQYF; j_call: TRBJ2-7; clone_size: NA; d_call: TRBD2; v_call: TRBV3-1/TRBV3-2
cdr3_nt: TGTGCCAGCAGCCGTTGGACTCCCGGGGAGCTGTTTTTT; cdr3_aa: CASSRWTPGELFF; j_call: TRBJ2-2; clone_size: NA; d_call: NA; v_call: TRBV7-2
cdr3_nt: TGTGCCACCAGTGAATCTCGACAGGGGTTCCACGAGCAGTACTTC; cdr3_aa: CATSESRQGFHEQYF; j_call: TRBJ2-7; clone_size: NA; d_call: TRBD1; v_call: TRBV24-1
cdr3_nt: TGTGCCAGCAGCCCGAAGGGACAGGGGAGCACTGAAGCTTTCTTT; cdr3_aa: CASSPKGQGSTEAFF; j_call: TRBJ1-1; clone_size: NA; d_call: TRBD1; v_call: TRBV3-1/TRBV3-2
cdr3_nt: TGTGCCAGCAGGGAGGGACTCTATAGCAATCAGCCCCAGCATTTT; cdr3_aa: CASREGLYSNQPQHF; j_call: TRBJ1-5; clone_size: once; d_call: NA; v_call: TRBV2
cdr3_nt: TGTGCCAGCAGTCCTTATTCGGGACAGAATCAGCCCCAGCATTTT; cdr3_aa: CASSPYSGQNQPQHF; j_call: TRBJ1-5; clone_size: NA; d_call: TRBD1; v_call: TRBV27
cdr3_nt: TGTGCCACTGACAGGGGGACCGGGGAGCTGTTTTTT; cdr3_aa: CATDRGTGELFF; j_call: TRBJ2-2; clone_size: NA; d_call: TRBD1; v_call: TRBV6-5
cdr3_nt: TGTGCCAGCAGTTACTCGTGGGACAGCTTGAACGAAGCTTTCTTT; cdr3_aa: CASSYSWDSLNEAFF; j_call: TRBJ1-1; clone_size: once; d_call: TRBD1; v_call: TRBV6-5
cdr3_nt: TGTGCCAGCAGTTCCCAGGATATCCAAGAGACCCAGTACTTC; cdr3_aa: CASSSQDIQETQYF; j_call: TRBJ2-5; clone_size: NA; d_call: NA; v_call: TRBV28
cdr3_nt: TGTGCCAGTAGGCGGGACAGACAAGAGACCCAGTACTTC; cdr3_aa: CASRRDRQETQYF; j_call: TRBJ2-5; clone_size: NA; d_call: NA; v_call: TRBV19
cdr3_nt: TGTGCCAGTAGTATGGAGGGGTCCGCGTATCAGCCCCAGCATTTT; cdr3_aa: CASSMEGSAYQPQHF; j_call: TRBJ1-5; clone_size: NA; d_call: NA; v_call: TRBV19
cdr3_nt: TGTGCCAGCAGCCAAGTGCAGGGGGATGAAAAACTGTTTTTT; cdr3_aa: CASSQVQGDEKLFF; j_call: TRBJ1-4; clone_size: once; d_call: TRBD1; v_call: TRBV4-2
cdr3_nt: TGTGCCAGCAGCTTAGCGGGACAGGGGTGGAGCAATGAGCAGTTCTTC; cdr3_aa: CASSLAGQGWSNEQFF; j_call: TRBJ2-1; clone_size: NA; d_call: TRBD1; v_call: TRBV11-1
cdr3_nt: TGTGCCAGCAGCAGCCCAGGCAGGGGAAACACCATATATTTT; cdr3_aa: CASSSPGRGNTIYF; j_call: TRBJ1-3; clone_size: NA; d_call: NA; v_call: TRBV5-4
cdr3_nt: TGTGCCAGCACCTTAATATCCGGGACAGGGGGCGCGACCGGGGAGCTGTTTTTT; cdr3_aa: CASTLISGTGGATGELFF; j_call: TRBJ2-2; clone_size: NA; d_call: TRBD1; v_call: TRBV7-6
cdr3_nt: TGTGCCACCATAAAAAGGGGTGAAAAACTGTTTTTT; cdr3_aa: CATIKRGEKLFF; j_call: TRBJ1-4; clone_size: NA; d_call: NA; v_call: TRBV6-5
cdr3_nt: TGTGCCAGCTCAACCAGCGGGAGGGCCGGGGTCGGCACCGGGGAGCTGTTTTTT; cdr3_aa: CASSTSGRAGVGTGELFF; j_call: TRBJ2-2; clone_size: NA; d_call: TRBD2; v_call: TRBV18
cdr3_nt: TGTGCCAGCAGCCTCAAGCAGGGACAAGAGACCCAGTACTTC; cdr3_aa: CASSLKQGQETQYF; j_call: TRBJ2-5; clone_size: NA; d_call: NA; v_call: TRBV4-2
cdr3_nt: TGCGCCAGCAGCCTGACTAGCGGAGGGGAGGGAGAGCAGTTCTTC; cdr3_aa: CASSLTSGGEGEQFF; j_call: TRBJ2-1; clone_size: once; d_call: TRBD2; v_call: TRBV10-2
cdr3_nt: TGTGCCAGCAGTGAAATTCGGCTAGCGGGGGGGGACCAGTACTTC; cdr3_aa: CASSEIRLAGGDQYF; j_call: TRBJ2-5; clone_size: NA; d_call: TRBD2; v_call: TRBV2
cdr3_nt: TGTGCCAGCAGCAAAGTATGGGGGGGGCGATACAATGAGCAGTTCTTC; cdr3_aa: CASSKVWGGRYNEQFF; j_call: TRBJ2-1; clone_size: NA; d_call: NA; v_call: TRBV21-1